This T cell receptor beta chain stems from a study of blood T cell repertoires in COVID-19 (dated by TCRdb to the early 2020s). For context, the study as a whole: Collaborator samples came from the United States, Italy and Spain and covered acute and convalescent phases of COVID-19. The material from the prospective study consisted of cDNA or gDNA derived from T cells, B-cell-depleted T cells, or PBMCs. Subjects who had been exposed to COVID-19, were actively infected with it, or had recovered from it provided the deeply sampled blood TCRbeta repertoires that made up the dataset. The repertoires were made available in a free public database intended to serve as a resource for research on the immune response to SARS-CoV-2. Samples were obtained from the ongoing ImmuneRACE study (first 160 participants) and from 1,254 subjects provided by 6 global collaborators. The sample metadata nearly always contained a de-identified subject ID, COVID-19 status, age in years and sex. HLA class I and class II types, where available, came from metadata supplied by the sample provider rather than from assay-based typing. What the authors observed across the whole study: The quantity of clinical and demographic metadata differed by source and by participant and was supplied without curation.

Collaborating institutions collected whole blood in K2EDTA tubes following their own protocols. For TCRbeta analysis, collaborator samples were shipped as frozen whole blood, as isolated PBMCs, or as DNA extracted from either sample type. With regard to this clone: The target of this receptor is not known. Nothing much larger sits one base from this clone, and base qualities are not available.

The CDR3 measures 15 amino acids from cysteine to phenylalanine. Only the CDR3 region is kept as DNA, spanning 45 bases read in frame from base 1. Relative to germline, V is 5 bases shorter and J is 2 bases shorter, with 14 bases between their ends. The germline V gene encodes CDR1 SGHTA and CDR2 FQGNSA. The immunoSEQ Assay, a bias-controlled multiplex PCR, was used to amplify TCRbeta CDR3 regions from genomic DNA. The authors' pipeline ran thus. The number of nucleated cells in each sample was estimated by amplification of reference gene primers within the assay. To quantify the absolute abundance of each unique TCRbeta CDR3 rearrangement, sequence reads were collapsed and filtered. For each sample, productive Simpson clonality was calculated as the square root of Simpson's diversity index across productive rearrangements. Here the immuneACCESS table is served through TCRdb, limited to in-frame sequences with V and J called. Missing clones are a known gap in these copies; in checked studies unresolved V genes cover under half, and the rest lacks a known reason. V, J and clone size are those of that table, while D and trimming were read from the DNA. The sample yields 25,000 or so clones; 90% were counted once. In total, the top ten clones hold approximately 11% of the sample.

The receptor chain draws on TRBV7-2 and TRBJ2-3, with the D gene too uncertain to name. The TCR sequence derives from a man aged 65 to 85 with acute or convalescent COVID-19. Sequencing input: peripheral blood. In nucleotides, the sequence is TGTGCCAGCAGCCGGTGGGTGGCGGCCACAGATACGCAGTATTTT. Its protein is CASSRWVAATDTQYF.